This TCR beta chain stems from a study of shared clonotypes between healthy human individuals. V shed 3 bases and J 5 bases; nucleotides not matched to a gene: 8. The CDR3 loop spans 15 amino acids. Germline V gene sequence: CDR1 SGHRS, CDR2 YFSETQ. Naive-designated CD8 cells lacked CD45RO, were positively enriched for CCR7, and omitted terminally differentiated effector memory CD45RA+ cells. All donors were healthy HIV-negative adults lacking recent acute infections or vaccinations. Study-wide results and caveats: Rarefaction curves obtained for sorted subsets showed sequencing incomplete despite large depth.

The material for each subset, its genomic DNA, was split evenly across several immunoSEQ plates. Produced via immunoSEQ multiplex PCR; TCRdb's table is partial and in-frame only. Among about 2 million clones listed, about 95% were seen once. In regard to this clone: Its target is unknown.

The genes are TRBV5-1 and TRBJ2-1; 7 positions match TRBD1. Source material: naive CD8+ T cells sorted from blood. The source is a man between 18 and 35 years old in good health. The DNA of the CDR3 is TGCGCCAGCAGCTCACGACAGGGAGTTAACAATGAGCAGTTCTTC. This sequence encodes CASSSRQGVNNEQFF.